In its sample, the clone carrying this T cell receptor beta chain was seen a few times. These data originate in a study of control samples from healthy donors and cancer patients. The V and J ends lost 7 bases and 4 bases respectively, with 17 bases between them. The CDR3 totals 15 residues. Germline CDR1 MNHEY, CDR2 SVGAGI. The data were produced by immunoSEQ multiplex PCR, yet TCRdb's version contains in-frame clones alone and is incomplete. The sample has 60,000 to 75,000 clones, roughly 84% seen once. The sample was blood. This sequence was found in a man aged 45-65 years in good health. The rearrangement joins TRBV6-5 to TRBJ1-5; D unresolved. For the CDR3, the DNA is TGTGCCAGCAAGGTCGGGCAGGATAGGAATCAGCCCCAGCATTTT. As protein: CASKVGQDRNQPQHF.